This TCR beta chain was sequenced for a study of blood T cells in healthy people across ages. Trimming took 4 bases from V and 2 from J; bases not matched to a gene: 7. This CDR3 region has 17 residues. Germline CDR1 MGHRA, CDR2 YSYEKL. The authors ran a second PCR of about 7 to 11 cycles using a sample-barcoded 5' primer and a J-beta primer mix. TCRdb ran MiXCR on the 5' RACE reads and lists one entry per CDR3 protein. The sample lists fewer than 950,000 distinct CDR3 sequences, under 40% occurring once. This clonotype has a handful of counts. Its antigen is undetermined. Findings and limits, study-wide: Conclusively comparing naive with antigen-experienced cells was impossible with unsorted PBMCs.

This chain uses TRBV4-1 with TRBJ2-1; 11 nucleotides line up with TRBD1. The source of this sequence is a man aged 18 to 35 in good health. The sequencing sample was made of blood. The CDR3 spells CASSPWTGGRPYNEQFF. The CDR3 DNA is TGCGCCAGCAGCCCCTGGACAGGGGGCAGGCCCTACAATGAGCAGTTCTTC.